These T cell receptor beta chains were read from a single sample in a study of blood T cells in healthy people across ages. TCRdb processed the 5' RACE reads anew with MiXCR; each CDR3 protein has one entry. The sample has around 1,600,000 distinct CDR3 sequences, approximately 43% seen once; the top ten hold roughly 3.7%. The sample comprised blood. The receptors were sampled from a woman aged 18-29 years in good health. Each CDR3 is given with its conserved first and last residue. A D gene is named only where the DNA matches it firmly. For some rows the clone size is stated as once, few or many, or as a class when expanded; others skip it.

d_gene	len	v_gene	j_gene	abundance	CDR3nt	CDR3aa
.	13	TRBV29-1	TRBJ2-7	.	TGCAGCGTTGAAGACCCACAGAACTACGAGCAGTACTTC	CSVEDPQNYEQYF
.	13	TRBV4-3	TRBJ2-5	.	TGCGCCAGCAGCCAAGACTACAGAGAGACCCAGTACTTC	CASSQDYRETQYF
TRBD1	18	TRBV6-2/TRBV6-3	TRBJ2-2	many	TGTGCCAGCAGGGACTCAACAGGGGTTCTATCGAACACCGGGGAGCTGTTTTTT	CASRDSTGVLSNTGELFF
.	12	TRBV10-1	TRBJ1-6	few	TGCGCCAGCAGTGAACGGGATTCACCCCTCCACTTT	CASSERDSPLHF
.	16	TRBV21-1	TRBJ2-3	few	TGTGCCAGCAGCAAAAAGGCACAGGGGAGCACAGATACGCAGTATTTT	CASSKKAQGSTDTQYF
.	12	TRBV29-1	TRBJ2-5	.	TGCAGCGTTGGGCACCAACAAGAGACCCAGTACTTC	CSVGHQQETQYF
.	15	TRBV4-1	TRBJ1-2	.	TGCGCCAGCAGCGGAGGGATGGCGGGGAACTATGGCTACACCTTC	CASSGGMAGNYGYTF
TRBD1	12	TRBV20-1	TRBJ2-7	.	TGCAGTGCTAGAAGGGACAGGGCCGAGCAGTACTTC	CSARRDRAEQYF
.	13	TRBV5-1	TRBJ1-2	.	TGCGCCAGCAGCTTGGAGCCAGCCTATGGCTACACCTTC	CASSLEPAYGYTF
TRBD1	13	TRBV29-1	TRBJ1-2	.	TGCAGAGTTGGACCGGGACAGGGGGGCAGCTACACCTTC	CRVGPGQGGSYTF
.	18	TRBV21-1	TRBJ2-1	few	TGTGCCAGCAGCACCACTAGCGGGGCGCTCAAGCACTACAATGAGCAGTTCTTC	CASSTTSGALKHYNEQFF
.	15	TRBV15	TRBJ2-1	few	TGTGCCACCAGGACGGGACTTAGCTCCTACAATGAGCAGTTCTTC	CATRTGLSSYNEQFF
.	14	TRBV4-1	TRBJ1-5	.	TGCGCCAGCAGCCAATTTACAGGTAATCAGCCCCAGCATTTT	CASSQFTGNQPQHF
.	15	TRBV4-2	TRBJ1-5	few	TGTGCCAGCAGCCAAGGTGAGCGGGAGTCTCAGCCCCAGCATTTT	CASSQGERESQPQHF
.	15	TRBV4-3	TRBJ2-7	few	TGCGCCAGCAGCCAAGATATGGGTAGCTCCTACGAGCAGTACTTC	CASSQDMGSSYEQYF
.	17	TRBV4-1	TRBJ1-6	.	TGCGCCAGCAGCCAAGACAACCATAAGACTGCTTATTCACCCCTCCACTTT	CASSQDNHKTAYSPLHF
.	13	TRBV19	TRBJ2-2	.	TGTGCCAGTATGTGGGGGCTGACCGGGGAGCTGTTTTTT	CASMWGLTGELFF
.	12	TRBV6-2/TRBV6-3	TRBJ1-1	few	TGTGCCAGCACAGGGATGTACACTGAAGCTTTCTTT	CASTGMYTEAFF
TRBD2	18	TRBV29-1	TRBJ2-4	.	TGCAGCGCCAAGGCCGGGACTAGCGGGAGCTCTAGGAAAAACATTCAGTACTTC	CSAKAGTSGSSRKNIQYF
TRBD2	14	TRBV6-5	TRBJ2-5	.	TGTGCCAGCAGTTCTAGCGGGGGGGCGGATGAGCAGTACTTC	CASSSSGGADEQYF
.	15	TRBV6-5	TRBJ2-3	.	TGTGCCAGCAGTCAGGTCCCCCAAGGAACAGATACGCAGTATTTT	CASSQVPQGTDTQYF
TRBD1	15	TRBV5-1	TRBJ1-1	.	TGCGCCAGCAGCTTTGTGACAGGGGATAACACTGAAGCTTTCTTT	CASSFVTGDNTEAFF
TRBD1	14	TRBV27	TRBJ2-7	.	TGTGCCAGCAGTTCCCGGGACAGCCTCGATGAGCAGTACTTC	CASSSRDSLDEQYF
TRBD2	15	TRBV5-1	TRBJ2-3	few	TGCGCCAGCAGCTTACTTACTAGCGGGAGTGGTACGCAGTATTTT	CASSLLTSGSGTQYF
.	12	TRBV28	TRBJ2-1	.	TGTGCCAGCAGTCTGAGGCCCTACGAGCAGTTCTTC	CASSLRPYEQFF
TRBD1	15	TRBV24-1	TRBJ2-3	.	TGTGCCACCAGTGAATCCAGGGGGATCACAGATACGCAGTATTTT	CATSESRGITDTQYF
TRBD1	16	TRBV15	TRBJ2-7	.	TGTGCCACCAGCAGAGATCTTCCGGGACAGAACTACGAGCAGTACTTC	CATSRDLPGQNYEQYF
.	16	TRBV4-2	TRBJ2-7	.	TGTGCCAGCAGCCAAGAGAGAGAGGCACCTCCCTACGAGCAGTACTTC	CASSQEREAPPYEQYF
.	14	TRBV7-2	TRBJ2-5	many	TGTGCCAGCAGCTTAGCAGGACGGGAAGAGACCCAGTACTTC	CASSLAGREETQYF
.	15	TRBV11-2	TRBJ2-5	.	TGTGCCAGCAGCTTAGGAACGTGGATTCAAGAGACCCAGTACTTC	CASSLGTWIQETQYF
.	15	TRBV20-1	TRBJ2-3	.	TGCAGTGCTAGACTGACGGGCAGCCCCAGAGGTACGCAGTATTTT	CSARLTGSPRGTQYF
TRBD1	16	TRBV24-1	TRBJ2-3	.	TGTGCCACCAGTGGTCCTAGACAGGGTGCGACGGATACGCAGTATTTT	CATSGPRQGATDTQYF
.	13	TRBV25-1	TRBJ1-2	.	TGTGCCAGCAGAGAGCAGGGAAGTGATGGCTACACCTTC	CASREQGSDGYTF
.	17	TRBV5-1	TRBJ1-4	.	TGCGCCAGCAGCCCCGGACATCGAGTTGCAACTAATGAAAAACTGTTTTTT	CASSPGHRVATNEKLFF